The next 24 T cell receptor beta chains were all read from a single sample in a study of shared T cell receptors in the human thymus. TCRdb's copy holds only in-frame clones and misses some; the assay was immunoSEQ multiplex PCR. The sample has about 610,000 clones; 88% are singletons. These same data were also listed under a study on human thymus T cells.

Sequenced sample: thymocytes. These TCRs come from a boy under three years old with a congenital heart defect.

J is TRBJ2-3 and V is TRBV30; D call uncertain. Germline V CDR1 and CDR2: GTSNPN, SVGIG (reference sequence). Trimming pared 1 base from V and 2 bases from J, leaving 7 bases between. The CDR3 loop spans 13 amino acids. The CDR3: CAWSDTTTDTQYF. In nucleotides, the CDR3 is TGTGCCTGGAGTGACACCACCACAGATACGCAGTATTTT.

J is TRBJ2-1 and V is TRBV5-6; TRBD1 aligns across 7 bases. The CDR3 contains 15 residues. Germline CDR1 and CDR2: SGHDT and YYEEEE. Unmatched junction bases numbered 7, after V lost 0 bases and J lost 7 bases. The DNA for the CDR3 is TGTGCCAGCAGCTTGGAATTACAGGGGAGTAATGAGCAGTTCTTC. Translating gives CASSLELQGSNEQFF.

The chain combines TRBV7-9 with TRBJ2-3; 10 bases fit TRBD2. Germline V gene lookup returns CDR1 SEHNR and CDR2 FQNEAQ (reference sequence). This CDR3 comprises 18 residues. V lost 2 bases and J lost 9; bases outside the gene matches: 17. In DNA form, the CDR3 reads TGTGCCAGCAGCTTAACAAGGGGACTAGCGAAGCGAGGGGGGACGCAGTATTTT. It encodes CASSLTRGLAKRGGTQYF.

Comments on this clone: This sample includes further DNA sequences coding for the same CDR3. The rearrangement links TRBV11-2 to TRBJ2-7; D might be TRBD2 (5 bases). In germline, CDR1 is SGHAT, CDR2 FQNNGV. CDR3 size: 13 residues. V gave up 3 bases and J gave up 0 bases, with 6 bases separating them. CDR3 sequence reads: CASSLDSSYEQYF. CDR3 coding DNA: TGTGCCAGCAGCTTGGACTCCTCCTACGAGCAGTACTTC.

The chain joins TRBV5-1 to TRBJ2-2; tentatively, D is TRBD2 (5 bases). V lost 0 bases and J lost 3, with 15 bases in between. Germline V CDR1 and CDR2: SGHRS, YFSETQ. The CDR3 has 17 residues. CDR3 in DNA: TGCGCCAGCAGCTTGGAGGCCCGGAGGCTAGACACCGGGGAGCTGTTTTTT. Residues: CASSLEARRLDTGELFF.

The chain links TRBV5-1 to TRBJ2-7, with 8 positions matching TRBD1. The J segment lost 3 bases and the V segment lost 2 bases, leaving 4 bases of the junction unmatched. The V gene's germline CDR1 is SGHRS and CDR2 YFSETQ. The CDR3 is 14 amino acids. DNA of the CDR3: TGCGCCAGCAGCTTCGGGACAGGACACTACGAGCAGTACTTC. It codes for CASSFGTGHYEQYF. Based on the CDR3 plus reference TRBV5-1 and TRBJ2-7, the full variable domain is KAGVTQTPRYLIKTRGQQVTLSCSPISGHRSVSWYQQTPGQGLQFLFEYFSETQRNKGNFPGRFSGRQFSNSRSEMNVSTLELGDSALYLCASSFGTGHYEQYFGPGTRLTVT.

J is TRBJ2-7 and V is TRBV7-8, with TRBD2 matching 16 bases. The CDR3 is made up of 17 amino acids. The junction had 8 bases not matched to a gene; V was cut back by 5 bases and J by 4 bases. Germline V gives CDR1 SGHVS, CDR2 FQNEAQ. Here the CDR3 reads CASSQGLAGGVGYEQYF. The CDR3 region has the DNA TGTGCCAGCAGCCAGGGACTAGCGGGAGGGGTCGGGTACGAGCAGTACTTC.

The table lists this clone with a count of one. This chain connects TRBV5-4 to TRBJ1-1; D gene ambiguous. The germline V and J ends were trimmed by 0 bases and 4 bases, with 13 bases remaining between them. Germline CDR1 is SGHNT and CDR2 is YYREEE (reference sequence). This CDR3 spans 15 amino acids. CDR3 residues: CASSLAGKIFTEAFF. The CDR3 DNA follows: TGTGCCAGCAGCTTGGCGGGTAAGATCTTCACTGAAGCTTTCTTT. The whole variable domain, remainder taken from reference TRBV5-4 and TRBJ1-1, is ETGVTQSPTHLIKTRGQQVTLRCSSQSGHNTVSWYQQALGQGPQFIFQYYREEENGRGNFPPRFSGLQFPNYSSELNVNALELDDSALYLCASSLAGKIFTEAFFGQGTRLTVV.

The rearrangement uses TRBV30 and TRBJ2-7, with TRBD1 matching 8 bases. Germline values: CDR1 GTSNPN, CDR2 SVGIG (reference sequence). The CDR3 totals 14 residues. V was clipped by 3 bases and J by 3 bases; unmatched bases: 7. The CDR3 DNA is TGTGCCTGGAGCCCCACGACAGGGGACTACGAGCAGTACTTC. Translation: CAWSPTTGDYEQYF.

The chain combines TRBV14 with TRBJ2-1; 11 nucleotides match TRBD2. V trimming: 7 bases; J trimming: 4 bases; junction bases outside the gene matches: 3. There are 14 residues in the CDR3. Germline CDR1 is SGHDN and CDR2 is FVKESK. CDR3 coding DNA: TGTGCCAGCATGGGGACTAGCGGATACAATGAGCAGTTCTTC. Protein product: CASMGTSGYNEQFF.

This sequence joins TRBV4-3 and TRBJ2-1; 9 bases align to TRBD2. Trimming cost V 1 base and J 5 bases; bases outside gene matches: 9. This CDR3 spans 17 amino acids. Germline CDR1 and CDR2: LGHNA and YSLEER. In DNA, the CDR3 is TGCGCCAGCAGCCAAGTTCTAGCGGGACCCGCGGACAATGAGCAGTTCTTC. It encodes CASSQVLAGPADNEQFF.

V gene TRBV27 combines with J gene TRBJ2-4; D call uncertain. In germline, CDR1 is MNHEY, CDR2 SMNVEV (reference sequence). The CDR3 is 15 residues long. V gave up 5 bases and J gave up 0 bases, with 11 bases separating them. The CDR3: CASSPTTSAKNIQYF. CDR3 in DNA: TGTGCCAGCAGTCCCACTACCTCAGCCAAAAACATTCAGTACTTC.

The V call is TRBV10-2, the J call TRBJ2-5; D is possibly TRBD2 (5 bases). Germline V lookup: CDR1 WSHSY, CDR2 SAAADI. Trimming pared 4 bases from V and 5 bases from J, leaving 14 bases between. The CDR3 extends over 14 amino acids. CDR3 sequence (DNA): TGCGCCAGCAGTGGCCCCGGGGTTTATGAGACCCAGTACTTC. The encoded protein is CASSGPGVYETQYF.

V usage is TRBV27 and J usage is TRBJ2-7, with 10 positions matching TRBD1. Germline V gives CDR1 MNHEY, CDR2 SMNVEV (reference sequence). V dropped 8 bases and J dropped 3; count of bases not matched to a gene: 10. The CDR3 length is 15 residues. As DNA, the CDR3 is TGTGCCAGCTCCGGGACAGGGGATACAGGCTACGAGCAGTACTTC. Protein: CASSGTGDTGYEQYF.

The V gene is TRBV19, the J gene TRBJ2-3; TRBD1 might be the D (6 bases). V lost 0 bases to trimming and J lost 2 bases, with 21 bases between them. There are 19 residues in the CDR3. CDR1 and CDR2 (germline): LNHDA, SQIVND (reference sequence). Here the CDR3 DNA reads TGTGCCAGTAGTATAGAAAGGGGCGACAGGACCTTTCTCACAGATACGCAGTATTTT. This translates into CASSIERGDRTFLTDTQYF.

The chain carries TRBV19 and TRBJ2-7; TRBD1 matches at 9 bases. This CDR3 region has 16 residues. Trimming cost V 5 bases and J 2 bases; bases outside gene matches: 10. In germline, CDR1 is LNHDA, CDR2 SQIVND (reference sequence). CDR3 sequence: CASSLGTGRPPYEQYF. Written as DNA, the CDR3 is TGTGCCAGTAGTTTAGGGACAGGGAGGCCCCCCTACGAGCAGTACTTC.

The genes are TRBV14 and TRBJ2-7; 9 nucleotides match TRBD1. Germline V gene data show CDR1 as SGHDN and CDR2 as FVKESK. The CDR3 sequence is 16 residues long. The ends lost 3 bases at V and 5 bases at J; junction bases unmatched: 11. The CDR3 region has the DNA TGTGCCAGCAGCCACGCGACAGGGGGTGAGTTGGACGAGCAGTACTTC. Protein: CASSHATGGELDEQYF.

The chain combines TRBV7-9 with TRBJ1-2, with 12 bases fitting TRBD1. The V gene end was trimmed by 4 bases and the J gene end by 3 bases; junction bases not matched to a gene: 9. CDR1 and CDR2 (germline): SEHNR, FQNEAQ (reference sequence). This CDR3 is 17 amino acids long. CDR3 in amino acids: CASSYAGTGGIYYGYTF. Written as DNA, the CDR3 is TGTGCCAGCAGCTACGCCGGGACAGGGGGCATATACTATGGCTACACCTTC. Looking up the rest from reference TRBV7-9 and TRBJ1-2 gives the full variable domain: DTGVSQNPRHKITKRGQNVTFRCDPISEHNRLYWYRQTLGQGPEFLTYFQNEAQLEKSRLLSDRFSAERPKGSFSTLEIQRTEQGDSAMYLCASSYAGTGGIYYGYTFGSGTRLTVV.

This chain joins TRBV27 and TRBJ2-7; 9 bases agree with TRBD1. Losses at the gene ends were 2 bases for V and 2 bases for J; bases not matched to a gene: 4. The CDR3 sequence is 15 residues long. In germline, CDR1 is MNHEY, CDR2 SMNVEV (reference sequence). The CDR3 region is CASSLERQGAYEQYF. CDR3 nucleotide sequence: TGTGCCAGCAGTTTAGAGAGACAGGGGGCCTACGAGCAGTACTTC.

This clone appeared a few times. V usage is TRBV10-2 and J usage is TRBJ2-6; TRBD1 might be the D (6 bases). CDR1 is WSHSY and CDR2 is SAAADI in the germline V gene. The V end was cut by 3 bases, the J end by 4 bases, with 16 bases between. This CDR3 spans 17 amino acids. CDR3 nucleotide sequence: TGCGCCAGCAGTGAAAACAGGGAACGGGTCGGGGCCAACGTCCTGACTTTC. Translation gives CASSENRERVGANVLTF.

The chain couples TRBV7-6 to TRBJ2-3; 7 nucleotides match TRBD1. The V segment lost 3 bases and the J segment 2 bases; nucleotides outside the gene matches: 8. This CDR3 is built from 16 residues. Germline lookup yields CDR1 SGHVS and CDR2 FNYEAQ. The CDR3 DNA reads as TGTGCCAGCAGCTTGTTTTGGACAGGCGACACAGATACGCAGTATTTT. Its protein product is CASSLFWTGDTDTQYF.

V is TRBV7-3 and J is TRBJ2-7; 8 positions match TRBD1. The CDR3 covers 14 residues. V shed 2 bases, J shed 6 bases, and the junction held 6 bases outside the gene matches. The germline gives CDR1 SGHTA, CDR2 FQGTGA. The DNA of the CDR3 is TGTGCCAGCAGCTTAGTCGCAGGGGGCGGCGAGCAGTACTTC. It specifies CASSLVAGGGEQYF.

V and J are TRBV9 and TRBJ2-7, with 12 bases lining up with TRBD2. Germline CDR1 reads SGDLS; CDR2 reads YYNGEE. The J segment lost 6 bases and the V segment lost 0 bases, leaving 1 base of the junction unmatched. The CDR3 sequence is 14 residues long. Here the CDR3 reads CASSVGLAGVEQYF. The DNA for the CDR3 is TGTGCCAGCAGCGTAGGACTAGCGGGAGTCGAGCAGTACTTC.

The V gene is TRBV11-3, the J gene TRBJ2-1; 8 bases align to TRBD2. The CDR3 contains 15 residues. V trimming: 3 bases; J trimming: 7 bases; junction bases outside the gene matches: 8. CDR1 and CDR2 from the germline V gene are SGHNT and YENEEA. CDR3 protein: CASSLSGTRVNEQFF. CDR3 sequence (DNA): TGTGCCAGCAGCTTGAGCGGGACTAGGGTAAATGAGCAGTTCTTC.